The 12 T cell receptor beta chains below were found in one sample sequenced in a study of identical twins. In TCRdb, the 5' RACE reads were re-called with MiXCR into one record per CDR3 protein. The repertoire has around 1.7 million distinct CDR3 sequences, under 35% of them found once; the top ten carry around 0.3%. The sample consisted of cord blood. Source of these receptors: a newborn girl in good health.

The rearrangement joins TRBV20-1 to TRBJ2-5; D not resolved. This CDR3 is built from 12 residues. V shed 1 base and J shed 11 bases, with 14 bases lying between them. Germline V gives CDR1 DFQATT, CDR2 SNEGSKA (reference sequence). The CDR3 DNA follows: TGCAGTGCTAGAGTGGGTTGGAATGAGCAGTACTTC. It is translated as CSARVGWNEQYF.

The chain links TRBV20-1 to TRBJ2-5, with 12 positions matching TRBD2. Judging by the DNA end, TRBJ2-7 fits better; the J call may be wrong. The germline V gene encodes CDR1 DFQATT and CDR2 SNEGSKA (reference sequence). The CDR3 is 14 amino acids. CDR3 protein: CSASAGTSGYEQYF. DNA for the CDR3: TGCAGTGCGAGCGCCGGGACTAGCGGGTACGAGCAGTACTTC.

The V call is TRBV14, the J call TRBJ1-1; a possible D gene is TRBD1 (6 bases). Trimming left V 4 bases short and J 0 bases short, with 12 bases between. This CDR3 contains 15 residues. In germline, CDR1 is SGHDN, CDR2 FVKESK. The CDR3 reads CASSRRGTVNTEAFF. The CDR3, as DNA: TGTGCCAGCAGCCGAAGGGGGACGGTGAACACTGAAGCTTTCTTT.

J is TRBJ1-5 and V is TRBV6-5; the D gene is possibly TRBD1 (5 bases). V was shortened by 6 bases and J by 0 bases, with 12 bases between the two germline ends. The CDR3 is made up of 15 amino acids. Germline CDR1 reads MNHEY; CDR2 reads SVGAGI. CDR3 in DNA: TGTGCCAGCAGGGCAGGGTCCTATAGCAATCAGCCCCAGCATTTT. Amino acid sequence: CASRAGSYSNQPQHF.

The chain carries TRBV19 and TRBJ2-7, with TRBD2 identical over 8 bases. The CDR3 is 16 residues long. V lost 6 bases, J lost 3 bases, and 13 bases stayed unmatched. CDR1 and CDR2 from the germline V gene are LNHDA and SQIVND (reference sequence). CDR3 sequence reads: CASREGSGSTYYEQYF. In DNA form, the CDR3 reads TGTGCCAGTAGGGAAGGGAGCGGGAGCACGTACTACGAGCAGTACTTC.

The chain joins TRBV15 to TRBJ1-3; D gene uncertain. CDR1 and CDR2 (germline): LNHNV, YYDKDF (reference sequence). V shed 0 bases and J shed 7 bases, with 13 bases lying between them. The CDR3 runs 15 residues. In DNA form, the CDR3 reads TGTGCCACCAGCAGAGATGCGGGCGCTTGGAACACCATATATTTT. This sequence encodes CATSRDAGAWNTIYF. The full variable domain, with the rest looked up from reference TRBV15 and TRBJ1-3, is DAMVIQNPRYQVTQFGKPVTLSCSQTLNHNVMYWYQQKSSQAPKLLFHYYDKDFNNEADTPDNFQSRRPNTSFCFLDIRSPGLGDTAMYLCATSRDAGAWNTIYFGEGSWLTVV.

There are a few counts of this clonotype. The V gene is TRBV19, the J gene TRBJ2-4, with D tentatively TRBD1 (6 bases). Germline values: CDR1 LNHDA, CDR2 SQIVND (reference sequence). Trimming took off 5 bases at V and 0 bases at J, with 23 bases between the two ends. This CDR3 contains 19 residues. The DNA for the CDR3 is TGTGCCAGTAGTCTATTTGGGACAATGGAGCTCATAGCCAAAAACATTCAGTACTTC. This translates into CASSLFGTMELIAKNIQYF. Supplemented by reference TRBV19 and TRBJ2-4, the full variable domain reads DGGITQSPKYLFRKEGQNVTLSCEQNLNHDAMYWYRQDPGQGLRLIYYSQIVNDFQKGDIAEGYSVSREKKESFPLTVTSAQKNPTAFYLCASSLFGTMELIAKNIQYFGAGTRLSVL.

V and J are TRBV4-2 and TRBJ2-1, with a possible D match to TRBD1 (6 bases). Between the trimmed V and J ends, which lost 4 bases and 3 bases, there was a span of 13 bases. The CDR3 contains 15 residues. CDR1 is LGHNA, CDR2 YNFKEQ, per germline. The CDR3 DNA reads as TGTGCCAGCAGCCGGGACATGGTAGACTACAATGAGCAGTTCTTC. Residues: CASSRDMVDYNEQFF.

The chain is built from TRBV6-1 and TRBJ1-3; no definite D call. The V and J ends lost 7 bases and 4 bases respectively, with 8 bases between them. Per the germline V gene, CDR1 is MNHNS and CDR2 is SASEGT. This CDR3 is built from 12 residues. The chain's CDR3 is CASIGGGNTIYF. CDR3 DNA sequence: TGTGCCAGCATTGGCGGGGGAAACACCATATATTTT.

This clonotype occurred a few times. The V and J genes are TRBV7-2 and TRBJ1-5; D might be TRBD1 (6 bases). Germline V gene lookup returns CDR1 SGHTA and CDR2 FQGNSA. With 5 bases removed from V and 1 base from J, the gap between germline ends came to 12 bases. This CDR3 region has 15 residues. This CDR3 reads CASSPYRVSNQPQHF. The CDR3 region has the DNA TGTGCCAGCAGCCCCTACAGGGTCAGCAATCAGCCCCAGCATTTT.

This clonotype was picked up a small number of times. The chain employs TRBV27 and TRBJ2-2; the match to TRBD1 covers 7 bases. The germline CDR1 and CDR2 sequences are MNHEY and SMNVEV (reference sequence). V lost 8 bases to trimming and J lost 1 base; unmatched junction nucleotides: 7. The CDR3 covers 15 residues. The CDR3 here is CASANRGGNTGELFF. The CDR3, as DNA: TGTGCCAGCGCAAACAGGGGCGGGAACACCGGGGAGCTGTTTTTT.

The chain couples TRBV28 to TRBJ1-5; tentatively, D is TRBD1 (6 bases). The germline V gene encodes CDR1 MDHEN and CDR2 SYDVKM. Trimming removed 4 bases from V and 5 bases from J, with 15 bases in between. The CDR3 totals 15 residues. CDR3 amino acids: CASSSSRGLHQPQHF. DNA of the CDR3: TGTGCCAGCAGTTCGAGCAGGGGCCTACATCAGCCCCAGCATTTT.